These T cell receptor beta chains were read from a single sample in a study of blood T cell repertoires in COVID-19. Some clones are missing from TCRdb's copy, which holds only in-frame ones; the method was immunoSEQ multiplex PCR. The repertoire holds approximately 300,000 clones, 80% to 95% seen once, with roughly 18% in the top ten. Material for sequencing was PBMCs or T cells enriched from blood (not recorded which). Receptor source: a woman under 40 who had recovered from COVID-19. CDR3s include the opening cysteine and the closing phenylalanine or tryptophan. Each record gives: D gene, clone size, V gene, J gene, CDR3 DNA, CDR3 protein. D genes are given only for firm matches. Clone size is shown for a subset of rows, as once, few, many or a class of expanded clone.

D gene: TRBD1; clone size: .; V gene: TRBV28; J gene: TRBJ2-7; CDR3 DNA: TGTGCCAGCAGGAAGCCGGGACAGGGCCGGAAAGAGCAGTACTTC; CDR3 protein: CASRKPGQGRKEQYF
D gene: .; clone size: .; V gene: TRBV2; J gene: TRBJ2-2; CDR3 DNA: TGTGCCAGCAGTGAAGGACATACCGGGGAGCTGTTTTTT; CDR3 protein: CASSEGHTGELFF
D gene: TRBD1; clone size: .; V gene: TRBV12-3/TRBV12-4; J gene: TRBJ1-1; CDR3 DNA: TGTGCCAGCAGTGCAGGGGGAGCCACTGAAGCTTTCTTT; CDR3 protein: CASSAGGATEAFF
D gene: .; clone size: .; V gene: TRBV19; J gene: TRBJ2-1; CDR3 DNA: TGTGCCAGTAGTTCCACCCCCCATGGAGGGAGCTCCTACAATGAGCAGTTCTTC; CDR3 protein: CASSSTPHGGSSYNEQFF
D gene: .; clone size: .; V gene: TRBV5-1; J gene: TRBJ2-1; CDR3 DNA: TGCGCCAGCAGCATCCAGGGGGGTGAGCAGTTCTTC; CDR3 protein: CASSIQGGEQFF
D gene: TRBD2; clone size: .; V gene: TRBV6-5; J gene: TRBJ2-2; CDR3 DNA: TGTGCCAGCAGTTACTCTAGCCCAGGGAGGGCCGGGGAGCTGTTTTTT; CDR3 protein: CASSYSSPGRAGELFF
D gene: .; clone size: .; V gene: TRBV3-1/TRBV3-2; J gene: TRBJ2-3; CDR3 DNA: TGTGCCAGCAGCCACACTAGCTCAGATACGCAGTATTTT; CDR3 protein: CASSHTSSDTQYF
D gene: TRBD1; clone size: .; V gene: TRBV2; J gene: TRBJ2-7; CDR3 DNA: TGTGCCAGCAGCCATAACAGGGGACCCTACGAGCAGTACTTC; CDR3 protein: CASSHNRGPYEQYF
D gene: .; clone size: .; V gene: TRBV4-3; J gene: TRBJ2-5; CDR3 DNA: TGCGCCAGCAGCAACCCGGGACAAGAGACCCAGTACTTC; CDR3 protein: CASSNPGQETQYF
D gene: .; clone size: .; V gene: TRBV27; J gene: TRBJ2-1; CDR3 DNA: TGTGCCAGCAGTTTATATTCAGCGACGTACAATGAGCAGTTCTTC; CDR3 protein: CASSLYSATYNEQFF
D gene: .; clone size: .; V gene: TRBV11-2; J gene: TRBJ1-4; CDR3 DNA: TGTGCCAGCAGAAGGGGCCTTTTTAATGAAAAACTGTTTTTT; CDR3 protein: CASRRGLFNEKLFF
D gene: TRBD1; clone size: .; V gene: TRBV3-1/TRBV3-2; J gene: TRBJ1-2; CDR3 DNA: TGTGCCAGCAGCCGTGGATCGACAGGGCTCTATGGCTACACCTTC; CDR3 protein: CASSRGSTGLYGYTF
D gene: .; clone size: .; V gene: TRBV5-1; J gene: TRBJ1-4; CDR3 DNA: TGCGCCAGCAGCTTGGATTCAGGGGTCGATGAAAAACTGTTTTTT; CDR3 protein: CASSLDSGVDEKLFF
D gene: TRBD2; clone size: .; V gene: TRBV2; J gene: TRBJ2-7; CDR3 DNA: TGTGCCAGCGGAAAAGGGAGGGGCTCCTACGAGCAGTACTTC; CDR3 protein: CASGKGRGSYEQYF
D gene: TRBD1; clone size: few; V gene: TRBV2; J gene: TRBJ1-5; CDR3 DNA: TGTGCCAGCATCCAGGACAGGGTGGGACAGCCCCAGCATTTT; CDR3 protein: CASIQDRVGQPQHF
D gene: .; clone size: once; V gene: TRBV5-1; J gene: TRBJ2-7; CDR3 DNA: TGCGCCAGCAGCTTGAGTTTTTCCCCGGGCGAGCAGTACTTC; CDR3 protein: CASSLSFSPGEQYF
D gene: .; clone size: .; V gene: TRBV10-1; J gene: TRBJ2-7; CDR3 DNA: TGCGCCAGATTACAGCTATCCTACGAGCAGTACTTC; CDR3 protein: CARLQLSYEQYF
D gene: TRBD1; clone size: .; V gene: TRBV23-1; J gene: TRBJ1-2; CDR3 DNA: TGCGCCAGCATAACCGTTTGGGGGTCAGGTACAGGGGCCCTAGCTAACTATGGCTACACCTTC; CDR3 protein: CASITVWGSGTGALANYGYTF
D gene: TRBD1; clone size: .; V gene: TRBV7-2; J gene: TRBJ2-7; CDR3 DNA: TGTGCCAGCAGCCCACAGGGGGTTATCTCCTACGAGCAGTACTTC; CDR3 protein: CASSPQGVISYEQYF
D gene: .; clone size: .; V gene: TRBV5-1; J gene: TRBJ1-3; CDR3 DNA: TGCGCCAGCAGCTCGGGGGGGAGCTCTGGAAACACCATATATTTT; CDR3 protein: CASSSGGSSGNTIYF
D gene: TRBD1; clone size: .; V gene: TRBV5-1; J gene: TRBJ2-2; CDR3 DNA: TGCGCCAGCATCAATAGGAAGGGGGCCACCGGGGAGCTGTTTTTT; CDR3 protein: CASINRKGATGELFF
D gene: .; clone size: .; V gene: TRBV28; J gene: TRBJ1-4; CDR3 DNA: TGTGCCAGCAGTTTAGGAGGGGCGGCTAATGAAAAACTGTTTTTT; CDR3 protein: CASSLGGAANEKLFF
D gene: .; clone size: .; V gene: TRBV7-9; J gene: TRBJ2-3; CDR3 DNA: TGTGCCAGCAGCTTTTCGGGCACAGATACGCAGTATTTT; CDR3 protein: CASSFSGTDTQYF
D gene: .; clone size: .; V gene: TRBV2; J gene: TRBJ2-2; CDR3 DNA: TGTGCCAGCAGTGTAAACACCGGGGAGCTGTTTTTT; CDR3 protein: CASSVNTGELFF
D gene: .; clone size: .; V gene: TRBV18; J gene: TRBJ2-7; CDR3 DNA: TGTGCCAGCTCAGTCTGGGGCGAGAACTACGAGCAGTACTTC; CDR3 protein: CASSVWGENYEQYF
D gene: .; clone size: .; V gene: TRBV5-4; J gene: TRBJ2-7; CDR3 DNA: TGTGCCAGCAGCTTGGATCAGGGCACCTACGAGCAGTACTTC; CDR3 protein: CASSLDQGTYEQYF
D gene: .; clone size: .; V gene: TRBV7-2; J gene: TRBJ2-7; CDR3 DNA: TGTGCCAGCAGCTTAGCGGGGGGGCACGACGAGCAGTACTTC; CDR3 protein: CASSLAGGHDEQYF
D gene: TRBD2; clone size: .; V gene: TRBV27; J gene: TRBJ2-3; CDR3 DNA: TGTGCCAGCAGTTCCCTAGCGGGGAACACAGATACGCAGTATTTT; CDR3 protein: CASSSLAGNTDTQYF
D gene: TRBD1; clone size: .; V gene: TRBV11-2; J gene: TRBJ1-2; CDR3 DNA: TGTGCCAGCAGCTTAGATCCCAGGGGGAACTATGGCTACACCTTC; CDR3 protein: CASSLDPRGNYGYTF
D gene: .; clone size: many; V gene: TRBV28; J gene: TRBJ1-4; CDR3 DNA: TGTGCCAGCATAAAGGGACTTTCAACTAATGAAAAACTGTTTTTT; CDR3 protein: CASIKGLSTNEKLFF
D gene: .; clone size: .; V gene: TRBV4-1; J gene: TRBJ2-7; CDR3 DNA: TGCGCCAGCAGCCACCCGGGTTTTTACGAGCAGTACTTC; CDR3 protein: CASSHPGFYEQYF
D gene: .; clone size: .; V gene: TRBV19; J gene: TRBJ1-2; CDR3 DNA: TGTGCCAGTCAAACCACAGCTAACTATGGCTACACCTTC; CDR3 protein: CASQTTANYGYTF
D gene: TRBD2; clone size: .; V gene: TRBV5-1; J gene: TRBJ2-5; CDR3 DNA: TGCGCCAGCAGCTTGCAGGGACTAGTGAAGCAAGAGACCCAGTACTTC; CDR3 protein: CASSLQGLVKQETQYF
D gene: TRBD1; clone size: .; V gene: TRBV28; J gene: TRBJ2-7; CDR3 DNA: TGTGCCAGCAGTCCCCCTAACACAGGGGGCTACGAGCAGTACTTC; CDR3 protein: CASSPPNTGGYEQYF
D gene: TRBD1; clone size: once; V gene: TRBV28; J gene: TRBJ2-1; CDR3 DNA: TGTGCCAGCAGTTTAGGGACAGAACTGTTCTTC; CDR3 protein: CASSLGTELFF
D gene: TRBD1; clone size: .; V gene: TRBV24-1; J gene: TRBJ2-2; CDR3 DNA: TGTGCCACCAGTGATCACGGGACAGGCAACACCGGGGAGCTGTTTTTT; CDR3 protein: CATSDHGTGNTGELFF
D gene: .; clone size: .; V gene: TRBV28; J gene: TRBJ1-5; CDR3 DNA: TGTGCCAGCAGCCTGGGCAGGGGCCCTACACAGCCCCAGCATTTT; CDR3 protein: CASSLGRGPTQPQHF
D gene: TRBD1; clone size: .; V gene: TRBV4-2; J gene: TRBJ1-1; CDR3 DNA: TGTGCCAGCAGCCCTCGACAGGGGGCGAGGACTGAAGCTTTCTTT; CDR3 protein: CASSPRQGARTEAFF
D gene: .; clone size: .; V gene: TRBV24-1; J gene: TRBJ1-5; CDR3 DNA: TGTGCCACCAGTGATACCCCGAGGCCGGAACGCGATCAGCCCCAGCATTTT; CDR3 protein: CATSDTPRPERDQPQHF
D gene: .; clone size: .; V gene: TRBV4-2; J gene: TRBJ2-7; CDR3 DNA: TGTGCCAGCAGCCTCGGCGGGATCCCTACGGCCGAGCAGTACTTC; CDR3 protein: CASSLGGIPTAEQYF
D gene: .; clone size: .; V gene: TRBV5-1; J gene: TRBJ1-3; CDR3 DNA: TGCGCCAGCAGCTTCGAGGGCCGCTCTGGAAACACCATATATTTT; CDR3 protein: CASSFEGRSGNTIYF